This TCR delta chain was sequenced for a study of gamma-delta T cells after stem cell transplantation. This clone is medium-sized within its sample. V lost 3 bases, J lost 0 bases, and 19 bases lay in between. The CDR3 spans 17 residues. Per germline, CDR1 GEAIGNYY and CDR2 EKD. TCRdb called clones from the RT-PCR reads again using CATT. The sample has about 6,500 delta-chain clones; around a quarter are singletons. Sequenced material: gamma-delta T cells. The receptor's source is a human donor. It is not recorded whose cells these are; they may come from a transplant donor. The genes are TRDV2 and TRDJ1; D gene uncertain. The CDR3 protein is CACDQNFVGVHTDKLIF. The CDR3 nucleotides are TGTGCCTGTGACCAAAACTTCGTCGGCGTACACACCGATAAACTCATCTTT.